The next 27 T cell receptor beta chains were all read from a single sample in a study of blood T cells in healthy people across ages (dated by TCRdb to the mid-2010s). Library prep was done by 5' RACE. A second about 7 to 12 cycle PCR used a sample-barcoded 5' primer and a J-beta primer mix. The public sequencing data were trimmed at Q25 with fastp and processed into clonotypes with MiXCR by TCRdb, which kept only in-frame beta chains. Each entry is one CDR3 protein sequence, shown with its most common DNA and genes. This sample comprises 1.5 million to 2 million distinct CDR3 sequences, roughly 43% of them detected only once. 23% of the sample belongs to the ten largest clones. The sequencing input was blood. These receptors originate from a human donor in good health.

The chain combines TRBV18 with TRBJ2-1, with 8 bases that match TRBD2. CDR1 is KGHSH and CDR2 is LQKENI in the germline V gene. V was clipped by 2 bases and J by 4 bases; unmatched bases: 1. The CDR3 has 14 residues. CDR3 protein: CASSPTSGYNEQFF. CDR3 DNA sequence: TGTGCCAGCTCACCAACTAGCGGTTACAATGAGCAGTTCTTC.

The sample holds many counts of this clonotype. The genes are TRBV28 and TRBJ2-6; the D gene is possibly TRBD2 (5 bases). The CDR3 spans 16 residues. The germline V gene encodes CDR1 MDHEN and CDR2 SYDVKM. V was cut by 7 bases and J by 1 base, with 14 bases left in between. This CDR3 is CASISGEVSGANVLTF. The DNA of the CDR3 is TGTGCCAGCATCTCCGGGGAAGTGTCTGGGGCCAACGTCCTGACTTTC.

V gene TRBV11-2 combines with J gene TRBJ2-4; TRBD2 is a possible D gene (6 bases). The end of the DNA aligns better with TRBJ2-7, so the J call may be wrong. The CDR3 sequence is 16 residues long. Germline loops: CDR1 SGHAT, CDR2 FQNNGV. CDR3 DNA: TGTGCCAGCAGCTTAATATCGGGACGGGGGATCTACGAGCAGTACTTC. It yields the protein CASSLISGRGIYEQYF.

The rearrangement joins TRBV28 to TRBJ1-2; D gene ambiguous. V was shortened by 8 bases and J by 8 bases, with 24 bases between the two germline ends. The CDR3 sequence is 15 residues long. Germline V CDR1 and CDR2: MDHEN, SYDVKM. CDR3 sequence (DNA): TGTGCCAGCGGATCGGCCGCCGTCAGGATCGAGGGCTACACCTTC. Its protein is CASGSAAVRIEGYTF.

The gene calls are TRBV2 and TRBJ2-1; TRBD2 matches at 8 bases. Germline lookup yields CDR1 SNHLY and CDR2 FYNNEI. V was clipped by 8 bases and J by 4 bases; unmatched bases: 10. This CDR3 has 15 residues. The CDR3 here is CASERTGGPYNEQFF. The DNA for the CDR3 is TGTGCCAGCGAAAGGACGGGGGGGCCTTACAATGAGCAGTTCTTC.

The chain employs TRBV9 and TRBJ1-1; D gene unclear. Germline V gives CDR1 SGDLS, CDR2 YYNGEE. The CDR3 loop spans 14 amino acids. Trimming cost V 3 bases and J 2 bases, with 11 bases left between them. The CDR3 is CASSATELNTEAFF. The CDR3 DNA is TGTGCCAGCAGCGCGACCGAGTTAAACACTGAAGCTTTCTTT.

On this clonotype itself: One end of the junction is discordant with germline, which a read error may explain. The chain combines TRBV13 with TRBJ2-7; D gene ambiguous. The CDR3 has 13 residues. Germline CDR1 and CDR2: PRHDT and FYEKMQ (reference sequence). The CDR3 reads CASSFAASYGQYF. The CDR3 DNA follows: TGTGCCAGCAGCTTTGCGGCCTCCTACGGGCAGTACTTC.

This clonotype was counted a single time. The chain carries TRBV12-3 or TRBV12-4 and TRBJ2-3, with 7 bases fitting TRBD2. Trimming removed 2 bases from V and 3 bases from J; junction bases left unmatched: 11. There are 17 residues in the CDR3. The CDR3 DNA sequence: TGTGCCAGCAGTTTATTTTCCCAAGCGGGGTCAACAGATACGCAGTATTTT. It is translated as CASSLFSQAGSTDTQYF.

The rearrangement uses TRBV7-2 and TRBJ2-7, with D possibly being TRBD2 (6 bases). The germline CDR1 and CDR2 sequences are SGHTA and FQGNSA. This CDR3 has 15 residues. V shed 5 bases and J shed 4 bases, with 18 bases lying between them. The CDR3 bases are TGTGCCAGCAGCAAACAACCGGGAGCAGATTACGAGCAGTACTTC. Translating it yields CASSKQPGADYEQYF.

The chain employs TRBV21-1 and TRBJ2-1; the table's D call, TRBD2, has no DNA check behind it. TRBV21-1 is labeled a pseudogene. The CDR3 runs to 19 residues. This CDR3 is CASSSEGLAGGPLYNEQFF. In DNA, the CDR3 is TGTGCCAGCAGCAGTGAGGGACTAGCGGGGGGCCCCCTGTACAATGAGCAGTTCTTC.

The chain recombines TRBV20-1 with TRBJ2-3, with a weak D call TRBD2 (6 bases). Germline-derived CDR1 and CDR2 are DFQATT and SNEGSKA (reference sequence). V dropped 5 bases and J dropped 4 bases, with 10 bases sitting between them. The CDR3 runs to 12 residues. In DNA form, the CDR3 reads TGCAGTGCTGGGACTGGTGCAGATACGCAGTATTTT. Translated, it gives CSAGTGADTQYF.

This clonotype showed up just a few times. The chain recombines TRBV7-2 with TRBJ1-4; D is undetermined. The length of the CDR3 is 14 residues. With 5 bases removed from V and 7 bases from J, the gap between germline ends came to 14 bases. CDR1 is SGHTA, CDR2 FQGNSA, per germline. The chain's CDR3 is CASSKDLGAEKLFF. In DNA, the CDR3 is TGTGCCAGCAGCAAAGACTTAGGTGCTGAAAAACTGTTTTTT.

In this sample, this clonotype turned up a few times. The V and J genes are TRBV20-1 and TRBJ2-1; 7 bases fit TRBD2. CDR1 and CDR2 from the germline V gene are DFQATT and SNEGSKA (reference sequence). The CDR3 covers 14 residues. The V gene end was trimmed by 4 bases and the J gene end by 8 bases; junction bases not matched to a gene: 11. CDR3 loop: CSATRTRLSDEQFF. CDR3 DNA sequence: TGCAGTGCTACAAGGACTAGATTAAGCGATGAGCAGTTCTTC.

This clonotype was seen only a few times. This chain connects TRBV5-1 to TRBJ2-2; TRBD1 matches at 7 bases. There are 16 residues in the CDR3. V was pared by 2 bases and J by 4 bases, with 8 bases of the junction left unmatched. Per the germline V gene, CDR1 is SGHRS and CDR2 is YFSETQ. The CDR3 here is CASSFPETGRTGELFF. The CDR3 DNA is TGCGCCAGCAGCTTTCCGGAGACAGGGCGCACCGGGGAGCTGTTTTTT.

This clonotype was picked up a small number of times. CDR3 amino acids: CAISEKVSGNTIYF. The CDR3 coding sequence is TGTGCCATCAGTGAAAAAGTCTCTGGAAACACCATATATTTT. The chain combines TRBV10-3 with TRBJ1-3; D gene ambiguous. The CDR3 extends over 14 amino acids. Trimming took off 3 bases at V and 0 bases at J, with 6 bases between the two ends. Germline CDR1 ENHRY, CDR2 SYGVKD.

In DNA, the CDR3 is TGTGCCAGCTCATTGGCCGCCTCTAGCGATGAGCAGTTCTTC. Translated: CASSLAASSDEQFF. The chain combines TRBV18 with TRBJ2-1; perhaps TRBD2 as D (6 bases). There are 14 residues in the CDR3. V dropped 5 bases and J dropped 8 bases, with 16 bases sitting between them. Germline loops: CDR1 KGHSH, CDR2 LQKENI.

The chain links TRBV2 to TRBJ2-1, with 9 bases matching TRBD2. The V gene end was trimmed by 9 bases and the J gene end by 1 base; junction bases not matched to a gene: 4. Looked up from germline, CDR1 is SNHLY and CDR2 is FYNNEI. CDR3 length equals 14 residues. The DNA of the CDR3 is TGTGCCAGAACAGCGGGGGGATCCTACAATGAGCAGTTCTTC. Amino acids: CARTAGGSYNEQFF.

This clonotype has a handful of counts. The V and J genes are TRBV7-9 and TRBJ1-2; 8 bases agree with TRBD1. With V trimmed by 7 bases and J by 8 bases, 12 bases remained unmatched. Per the germline V gene, CDR1 is SEHNR and CDR2 is FQNEAQ (reference sequence). The CDR3 runs 14 residues. The DNA of the CDR3 is TGTGCCAGCACCCTTACGCCGGACAGGGAGGGCTACACCTTC. Translating gives CASTLTPDREGYTF.

This chain uses TRBV11-3 with TRBJ2-3, with 8 bases lining up with TRBD2. Germline V gene data show CDR1 as SGHNT and CDR2 as YENEEA. The CDR3 length is 17 residues. V shed 5 bases, J shed 1 base, and the junction held 11 bases outside the gene matches. The chain's CDR3 is CASSIRIASGRTDTQYF. As DNA, the CDR3 is TGTGCCAGCAGCATCCGTATTGCTAGCGGGCGCACAGATACGCAGTATTTT. Drawing the rest from reference TRBV11-3 and TRBJ2-3, the complete variable domain is EAGVVQSPRYKIIEKKQPVAFWCNPISGHNTLYWYLQNLGQGPELLIRYENEEAVDDSQLPKDRFSAERLKGVDSTLKIQPAELGDSAVYLCASSIRIASGRTDTQYFGPGTRLTVL.

The rearrangement links TRBV9 to TRBJ2-7; D tentatively fits TRBD1 or TRBD2 (7 bases each). The CDR3 runs 16 residues. V was clipped by 0 bases and J by 6 bases, with 19 bases between them. In germline, CDR1 is SGDLS, CDR2 YYNGEE. The chain's CDR3 is CASSVEGRGPLSEQYF. Written as DNA, the CDR3 is TGTGCCAGCAGCGTAGAGGGGAGGGGGCCCCTTTCCGAGCAGTACTTC.

This clonotype came up a few times. The chain carries TRBV7-9 and TRBJ2-1, with unresolved D. Germline loops: CDR1 SEHNR, CDR2 FQNEAQ (reference sequence). This CDR3 contains 13 residues. V was pared by 5 bases and J by 8 bases, with 13 bases between. The CDR3 coding sequence is TGTGCCAGCAGCCTCCCCAACTGGGATGAGCAGTTCTTC. It specifies CASSLPNWDEQFF.

The sample holds one count of this clonotype. This sequence joins TRBV7-6 and TRBJ2-5; D is ambiguous. The CDR3 contains 17 residues. The ends were cut back, 5 bases at V and 1 base at J, with 20 bases in the middle. The germline CDR1 and CDR2 sequences are SGHVS and FNYEAQ. CDR3 sequence reads: CASSPSGVVTAQETQYF. Written as DNA, the CDR3 is TGTGCCAGCAGCCCGTCGGGCGTGGTCACCGCCCAAGAGACCCAGTACTTC.

This clonotype was counted between two and nine times. The germline gene is not matched at one end of the junction; a read error may be the cause. This chain links TRBV4-3 with TRBJ1-2; possibly TRBD1 for D (6 bases). CDR3 size: 15 residues. Germline CDR1 LGHNA, CDR2 YSLEER. The CDR3 coding sequence is TGCGCCGGCAGTCAAGTGGTTCAGGGGAGCTATGGCTACACCTTC. Its translation is CAGSQVVQGSYGYTF.

The chain is built from TRBV4-3 and TRBJ2-5; possible D gene TRBD1, 6 bases. This CDR3 spans 15 amino acids. CDR1 LGHNA and CDR2 YSLEER come from the germline V gene. V lost 2 bases and J 2 bases, leaving 12 bases between the germline ends. CDR3 residues: CASSQQGRGQETQYF. CDR3 bases: TGCGCCAGCAGCCAACAGGGCAGGGGTCAAGAGACCCAGTACTTC.

This clonotype was counted a few times. J is TRBJ2-3 and V is TRBV20-1; 7 bases fit TRBD1. The CDR3 is 13 amino acids. After removal of 6 bases from V and 6 bases from J, the junction contained 9 bases not matched to a gene. Per germline, CDR1 DFQATT and CDR2 SNEGSKA (reference sequence). The CDR3 nucleotides are TGCAGTGCAAACACAGGGGTGAGGGATACGCAGTATTTT. Protein: CSANTGVRDTQYF.

This clonotype was observed a few times. The gene calls are TRBV4-2 and TRBJ1-1; D unclear. The CDR3 is made up of 11 amino acids. V dropped 6 bases and J dropped 3 bases, with 5 bases sitting between them. The germline V gene has CDR1 LGHNA and CDR2 YNFKEQ. The CDR3 reads CASRWDTEAFF. The DNA for the CDR3 is TGTGCCAGCAGGTGGGACACTGAAGCTTTCTTT.

The rearrangement joins TRBV20-1 to TRBJ1-2; D is ambiguous. V was pared by 3 bases and J by 8 bases, with 10 bases between. This CDR3 contains 11 residues. The germline V gene encodes CDR1 DFQATT and CDR2 SNEGSKA (reference sequence). The CDR3 spells CSARWRRGYTF. The CDR3 DNA reads as TGCAGTGCTAGGTGGAGGAGAGGCTACACCTTC.